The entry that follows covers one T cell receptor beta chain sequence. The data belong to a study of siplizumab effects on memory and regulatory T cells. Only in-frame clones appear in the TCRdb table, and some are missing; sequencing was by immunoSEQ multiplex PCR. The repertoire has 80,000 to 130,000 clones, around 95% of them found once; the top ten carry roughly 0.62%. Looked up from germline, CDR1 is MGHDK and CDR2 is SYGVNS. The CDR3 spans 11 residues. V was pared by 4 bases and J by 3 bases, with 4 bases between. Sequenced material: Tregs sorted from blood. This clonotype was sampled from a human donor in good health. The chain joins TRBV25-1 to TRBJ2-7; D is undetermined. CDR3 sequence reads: CASSGLYEQYF. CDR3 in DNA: TGTGCCAGCAGTGGTCTCTACGAGCAGTACTTC.